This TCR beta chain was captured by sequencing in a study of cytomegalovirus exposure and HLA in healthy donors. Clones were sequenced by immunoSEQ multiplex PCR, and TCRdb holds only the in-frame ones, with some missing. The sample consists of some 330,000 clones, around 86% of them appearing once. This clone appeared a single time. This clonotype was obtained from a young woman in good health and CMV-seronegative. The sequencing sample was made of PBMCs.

CDR3 residues: CASNGRVGFTIYF. CDR3 coding DNA: TGTGCCAGCAACGGCAGGGTCGGATTCACCATATATTTT. This chain uses TRBV6-1 with TRBJ1-3; TRBD1 is a possible D gene (5 bases). CDR1 is MNHNS, CDR2 SASEGT, per germline. The germline V and J ends were trimmed by 7 bases and 9 bases, with 16 bases remaining between them. The length of the CDR3 is 13 residues.